This TCR beta chain was captured by sequencing in a study of Ad26.COV2.S vaccination and SARS-CoV-2 variants. On the study more broadly: Doses of Ad26.COV2.S were injected into muscle once or twice, 56 days apart. Overall study findings and caveats: With respect to non-spike TCR breadth, vaccine and placebo recipients were similar. Measures of TCR breadth and depth may have fallen short of total T cell responses. It was reported that spike-specific CD8+ and CD4+ T cell responses were substantially broad after vaccination.

On this clone itself: What it binds is unknown.

As to treatment: around 19 received Ad26.COV2.S at low or high dose, single or two shots; about 5 received placebo; per-sample allocation not given. Sample collection was performed on day 63 after the first vaccine or placebo injection. Clones were sequenced by immunoSEQ multiplex PCR, and TCRdb holds only the in-frame ones, with some missing. Here the sample spans 350,000 to 400,000 clones, 88% being singletons. Trimming pared 0 bases from V and 2 bases from J, leaving 10 bases between. The germline V gene has CDR1 SGHNT and CDR2 YYREEE (reference sequence). The CDR3 loop spans 15 amino acids. The material was peripheral blood, obtained in a trial of Ad26.COV2.S vaccine versus placebo. The V call is TRBV5-4, the J call TRBJ2-3; D gene unclear. The receptor was derived from a person aged 18-60 years who received the Ad26.COV2.S COVID-19 vaccine or a placebo. CDR3 sequence (DNA): TGTGCCAGCAGCTTGGCTCTACTAAACACAGATACGCAGTATTTT. Amino acid sequence: CASSLALLNTDTQYF.